These 32 T cell receptor beta chains came from one sample sequenced in a study of cytomegalovirus exposure and HLA in healthy donors. PCR employed 60 Vbeta and 13 Jbeta primers. Measured with immunoSEQ multiplex PCR; TCRdb has only the in-frame clones, and not every one. The table includes roughly 100,000 clones, around 70% detected once. Sequences were obtained from PBMCs. The source is a young man in good health and CMV-seronegative.

This chain connects TRBV5-6 to TRBJ2-7, with TRBD1 matching 10 bases. V dropped 5 bases and J dropped 3; count of bases not matched to a gene: 14. The CDR3 has 17 residues. Germline V CDR1 and CDR2: SGHDT, YYEEEE. The CDR3 bases are TGTGCCAGCAGGCGGGCCGCCGGGACAGGGGCAATCTACGAGCAGTACTTC. As protein: CASRRAAGTGAIYEQYF.

This chain uses TRBV9 with TRBJ2-5, with 10 bases that match TRBD1. The V gene's germline CDR1 is SGDLS and CDR2 YYNGEE. This CDR3 comprises 15 residues. The J segment lost 5 bases and the V segment lost 4 bases, leaving 8 bases of the junction unmatched. This CDR3 reads CASSPGLGQGETQYF. CDR3 sequence (DNA): TGTGCCAGCAGCCCCGGGTTGGGACAGGGGGAGACCCAGTACTTC.

The chain couples TRBV30 to TRBJ1-4; D perhaps matches TRBD1 (6 bases). V was trimmed by 7 bases and J by 5 bases, leaving 11 bases between them. The CDR3 sequence is 12 residues long. Per the germline V gene, CDR1 is GTSNPN and CDR2 is SVGIG (reference sequence). CDR3 amino acids: CASQGRNEKLFF. The CDR3 bases are TGTGCCTCTCAGGGGCGAAATGAAAAACTGTTTTTT.

The chain carries TRBV4-1 and TRBJ2-1, with D possibly TRBD2 on 6 matching bases. V lost 1 base and J 6 bases, leaving 13 bases between the germline ends. CDR3 length: 15 residues. From germline, CDR1 is MGHRA and CDR2 YSYEKL. CDR3 sequence: CASSQASGRTNEQFF. The CDR3 DNA is TGCGCCAGCAGCCAAGCCAGCGGGCGTACCAATGAGCAGTTCTTC.

This clone was observed a few times. The rearrangement links TRBV11-3 to TRBJ2-5; 9 nucleotides match TRBD2. The DNA end is more similar to TRBJ2-7, so the J call may be wrong. The CDR3 runs 16 residues. Germline CDR1 and CDR2: SGHNT and YENEEA. This CDR3 reads CASSYGLALSSYEQYF. Here the CDR3 DNA reads TGTGCCAGCAGCTACGGACTAGCGTTGAGCTCCTACGAGCAGTACTTC.

The V and J genes are TRBV6-1 and TRBJ1-2, with D possibly TRBD1 on 6 matching bases. The germline CDR1 and CDR2 sequences are MNHNS and SASEGT. V lost 1 base to trimming and J lost 3 bases, with 9 bases between them. The CDR3 totals 14 residues. The CDR3 protein is CASSEGPGDYGYTF. CDR3 nucleotides: TGTGCCAGCAGTGAAGGACCAGGGGACTATGGCTACACCTTC.

The chain couples TRBV9 to TRBJ2-7; possibly TRBD2 for D (7 bases). Trimming shortened V by 4 bases and J by 0 bases, and 20 bases separated the two germline ends. The CDR3 runs 17 residues. Looked up from germline, CDR1 is SGDLS and CDR2 is YYNGEE. DNA for the CDR3: TGTGCCAGCAGCTCAGGGGAGGGCCTAGCGACCTCCTACGAGCAGTACTTC. It encodes CASSSGEGLATSYEQYF. The variable domain in full, with the rest retrieved from reference TRBV9 and TRBJ2-7, is DSGVTQTPKHLITATGQRVTLRCSPRSGDLSVYWYQQSLDQGLQFLIQYYNGEERAKGNILERFSAQQFPDLHSELNLSSLELGDSALYFCASSSGEGLATSYEQYFGPGTRLTVT.

The rearrangement uses TRBV10-3 and TRBJ1-5; 8 bases align to TRBD1. V trimming: 6 bases; J trimming: 2 bases; junction bases outside the gene matches: 6. Germline CDR1 reads ENHRY; CDR2 reads SYGVKD. There are 15 residues in the CDR3. The CDR3 protein is CAISADRAGNQPQHF. The CDR3 DNA is TGTGCCATCAGCGCGGACAGGGCTGGCAATCAGCCCCAGCATTTT.

The chain carries TRBV6-5 and TRBJ2-7; D is unresolved. V lost 6 bases and J lost 2, with 8 bases in between. There are 12 residues in the CDR3. The germline CDR1 and CDR2 sequences are MNHEY and SVGAGI. CDR3: CASSSYTYEQYF. CDR3 coding DNA: TGTGCCAGCAGCTCCTATACCTACGAGCAGTACTTC.

This clone has more than one count but fewer than ten. This chain joins TRBV9 and TRBJ1-2; TRBD1 aligns across 9 bases. V lost 4 bases and J lost 7; bases outside the gene matches: 11. The V gene's germline CDR1 is SGDLS and CDR2 YYNGEE. This CDR3 has 15 residues. The CDR3 loop reads CASSPIMGQGSGYTF. For the CDR3, the DNA is TGTGCCAGCAGCCCTATCATGGGACAGGGCTCTGGCTACACCTTC.

The chain is built from TRBV14 and TRBJ1-5; weak D call: TRBD1 (6 bases). The CDR3 loop spans 17 amino acids. Per germline, CDR1 SGHDN and CDR2 FVKESK. V shed 4 bases and J shed 2 bases, with 18 bases lying between them. CDR3 in DNA: TGTGCCAGCAGCCCCCCAGGTAGCGGGGGCGGCAATCAGCCCCAGCATTTT. This translates into CASSPPGSGGGNQPQHF.

This clone appeared a few times. CDR3: CASNEGYYEQYF. CDR3 in DNA: TGTGCCAGCAATGAGGGATACTACGAGCAGTACTTC. This chain joins TRBV28 and TRBJ2-7, with D possibly TRBD2 on 5 matching bases. The CDR3 runs to 12 residues. V was shortened by 7 bases and J by 3 bases, with 10 bases between the two germline ends. The germline gives CDR1 MDHEN, CDR2 SYDVKM.

The chain employs TRBV9 and TRBJ2-7, with TRBD1 as a possible D gene (5 bases). This CDR3 region has 15 residues. V lost 4 bases to trimming and J lost 0 bases, with 14 bases between them. Germline values: CDR1 SGDLS, CDR2 YYNGEE. The CDR3 spells CASSQGSRSSYEQYF. CDR3 sequence (DNA): TGTGCCAGCAGCCAGGGTTCCAGGAGCTCCTACGAGCAGTACTTC.

The chain couples TRBV2 to TRBJ1-1; D might be TRBD1 (6 bases). Germline V CDR1 and CDR2: SNHLY, FYNNEI. This CDR3 has 16 residues. The V and J ends lost 4 bases and 5 bases respectively, with 20 bases between them. The CDR3 here is CASSVSGGASGTEAFF. CDR3 coding DNA: TGTGCCAGCAGTGTATCGGGGGGGGCCTCCGGGACTGAAGCTTTCTTT. Drawing the rest from reference TRBV2 and TRBJ1-1, the complete variable domain is EPEVTQTPSHQVTQMGQEVILRCVPISNHLYFYWYRQILGQKVEFLVSFYNNEISEKSEIFDDQFSVERPDGSNFTLKIRSTKLEDSAMYFCASSVSGGASGTEAFFGQGTRLTVV.

This clone was counted a few times. This chain's CDR3 is CASSLGAGTYEQYF. CDR3 coding DNA: TGTGCCAGCAGCCTAGGGGCAGGGACCTACGAGCAGTACTTC. The J gene is TRBJ2-7, the V gene TRBV6-1, with D maybe TRBD1 (5 bases). In germline, CDR1 is MNHNS, CDR2 SASEGT. This CDR3 has 14 amino acids. V lost 6 bases and J 2 bases, leaving 14 bases between the germline ends.

This clone occurred a few times. The chain employs TRBV14 and TRBJ2-7, with D perhaps matching TRBD1 (5 bases). This CDR3 has 15 residues. V lost 2 bases to trimming and J lost 5 bases, with 16 bases between them. Germline values: CDR1 SGHDN, CDR2 FVKESK. The DNA for the CDR3 is TGTGCCAGCAGCCAATTGGAAGGGGCGCGACACGAGCAGTACTTC. Residues: CASSQLEGARHEQYF.

This chain joins TRBV5-6 and TRBJ2-7, with D possibly matching TRBD1 (6 bases). This CDR3 has 14 residues. V lost 2 bases and J lost 4, with 13 bases in between. CDR1 and CDR2 from the germline V gene are SGHDT and YYEEEE. DNA for the CDR3: TGTGCCAGCAGCTTCCGACAGGTTTGGTACGAGCAGTACTTC. Translation gives CASSFRQVWYEQYF.

J is TRBJ1-5 and V is TRBV5-1, with 7 nucleotides matching TRBD1. This CDR3 has 15 amino acids. The V gene's germline CDR1 is SGHRS and CDR2 YFSETQ. After removal of 1 base from V and 8 bases from J, the junction contained 9 bases not matched to a gene. CDR3 nucleotides: TGCGCCAGCAGCTTGACTACAGGCCAGGGGGAGCCCCAGCATTTT. It encodes CASSLTTGQGEPQHF.

V is TRBV25-1 and J is TRBJ2-2, with 8 bases fitting TRBD2. Germline CDR1 and CDR2: MGHDK and SYGVNS. With 3 bases clipped from V and 0 bases from J, the junction kept 6 bases outside the gene matches. The CDR3 sequence is 17 residues long. The CDR3 DNA reads as TGTGCCAGCAGTGATTCCGGGGGGGCAACGAACACCGGGGAGCTGTTTTTT. It codes for CASSDSGGATNTGELFF.

The rearrangement links TRBV29-1 to TRBJ2-7; 13 bases match TRBD2. This CDR3 is 21 amino acids long. Germline CDR1 and CDR2: SQVTM and ANQGSEA. V gave up 2 bases and J gave up 0 bases; unmatched junction bases: 19. The CDR3 reads CSVEFGQDTLAGGFFSYEQYF. The CDR3 DNA reads as TGCAGCGTTGAATTTGGACAGGATACACTAGCGGGAGGGTTTTTCTCCTACGAGCAGTACTTC.

This chain uses TRBV5-4 with TRBJ1-2, with a possible D match to TRBD1 (5 bases). This CDR3 region has 13 residues. Germline V CDR1 and CDR2: SGHNT, YYREEE (reference sequence). V lost 0 bases and J lost 8, with 11 bases in between. The CDR3 nucleotides are TGTGCCAGCAGCTTGGGACAGCAAAGGGGCTACACCTTC. Encoded protein: CASSLGQQRGYTF.

This clone was recorded a few times. The chain joins TRBV7-2 to TRBJ2-5; D possibly corresponds to TRBD1 (6 bases). Deletions cut 4 bases from V and 2 bases from J, with 14 bases between. Germline CDR1 and CDR2: SGHTA and FQGNSA. The CDR3 has 15 residues. The CDR3 DNA follows: TGTGCCAGCAGCTGGTACCGGGACAAACAAGAGACCCAGTACTTC. Translated: CASSWYRDKQETQYF.

The gene calls are TRBV10-3 and TRBJ2-2, with 9 bases identical to TRBD1. V trimming: 4 bases; J trimming: 3 bases; junction bases outside the gene matches: 6. Looked up from germline, CDR1 is ENHRY and CDR2 is SYGVKD. This CDR3 has 16 amino acids. CDR3 protein: CAISGRGQGYTGELFF. CDR3 nucleotides: TGTGCCATCAGTGGTCGGGGACAGGGCTACACCGGGGAGCTGTTTTTT.

J is TRBJ1-1 and V is TRBV11-3; 11 bases fit TRBD1. The CDR3 is 16 residues long. Germline values: CDR1 SGHNT, CDR2 YENEEA. V trimming: 3 bases; J trimming: 3 bases; junction bases outside the gene matches: 6. CDR3 DNA: TGTGCCAGCAGCTTGGGGGACAGGGGGAGCGACACTGAAGCTTTCTTT. It is translated as CASSLGDRGSDTEAFF.

V usage is TRBV7-2 and J usage is TRBJ1-3; D might be TRBD1 (5 bases). Between the trimmed V and J ends, which lost 1 base and 0 bases, there was a span of 10 bases. The length of the CDR3 is 16 residues. From germline, CDR1 is SGHTA and CDR2 FQGNSA. CDR3 nucleotide sequence: TGTGCCAGCAGCTTAGTAGCAGGGTCCTCTGGAAACACCATATATTTT. Amino acids: CASSLVAGSSGNTIYF.

The chain joins TRBV10-1 to TRBJ2-1; D not resolved. This CDR3 region has 13 residues. CDR1 and CDR2 (germline): WNHNN, SYGVQD (reference sequence). Trimming removed 5 bases at V and 6 bases at J, with 11 bases between. CDR3: CASSSRLANEQFF. For the CDR3, the DNA is TGCGCCAGCAGTTCAAGACTTGCCAATGAGCAGTTCTTC.

This sequence joins TRBV2 and TRBJ2-5; the D gene is possibly TRBD1 (6 bases). The germline V gene has CDR1 SNHLY and CDR2 FYNNEI. CDR3 length: 14 residues. Trimming pared 6 bases from V and 2 bases from J, leaving 13 bases between. The CDR3 bases are TGTGCCAGCAGGAGAGAGACAGGACAAGAGACCCAGTACTTC. Amino acids: CASRRETGQETQYF.

V is TRBV6-5 and J is TRBJ1-5; tentatively, D is TRBD1 (5 bases). With 6 bases removed from V and 3 bases from J, the gap between germline ends came to 12 bases. Germline-derived CDR1 and CDR2 are MNHEY and SVGAGI. CDR3 length equals 14 residues. CDR3: CASRATVSNQPQHF. CDR3 DNA: TGTGCCAGCAGAGCGACAGTATCCAATCAGCCCCAGCATTTT.

The chain joins TRBV5-1 to TRBJ2-1, with TRBD2 as a possible D gene (6 bases). Trimming cost V 4 bases and J 0 bases, with 14 bases left between them. Per the germline V gene, CDR1 is SGHRS and CDR2 is YFSETQ. The CDR3 spans 16 residues. The DNA of the CDR3 is TGCGCCAGCAGCCCGGGACTGATTTACTCCTACAATGAGCAGTTCTTC. Amino acid sequence: CASSPGLIYSYNEQFF.

V and J are TRBV7-2 and TRBJ2-3; 7 bases fit TRBD2. CDR1 SGHTA and CDR2 FQGNSA come from the germline V gene. CDR3 length equals 16 residues. Losses at the gene ends were 2 bases for V and 1 base for J; bases not matched to a gene: 6. The CDR3 sequence: CASSLMAGVGTDTQYF. Here the CDR3 DNA reads TGTGCCAGCAGCTTAATGGCGGGAGTAGGCACAGATACGCAGTATTTT.

This chain uses TRBV6-1 with TRBJ2-1, with TRBD2 matching 15 bases. The ends lost 4 bases at V and 2 bases at J; junction bases unmatched: 9. Per the germline V gene, CDR1 is MNHNS and CDR2 is SASEGT. CDR3 size: 19 residues. The CDR3 DNA reads as TGTGCCAGCAGTGGATCGGGACTAGCGGGAGGTGTGGCCTACAATGAGCAGTTCTTC. Residues: CASSGSGLAGGVAYNEQFF.

Comment on this clone: The same CDR3 also results from other DNA sequences found in this sample. The chain links TRBV27 to TRBJ1-1; TRBD1 agrees at 7 bases. CDR1 and CDR2 (germline): MNHEY, SMNVEV (reference sequence). The CDR3 is made up of 14 amino acids. V gave up 6 bases and J gave up 1 base; unmatched junction bases: 5. The CDR3 DNA follows: TGTGCCAGCAGCCCGACAGGGAAGAACACTGAAGCTTTCTTT. Its protein product is CASSPTGKNTEAFF.